The clone carrying this T cell receptor (beta chain) showed up just a few times. With 0 bases clipped from V and 4 bases from J, the junction kept 1 base outside the gene matches. The CDR3 consists of 14 residues. Germline values: CDR1 DFQATT, CDR2 SNEGSKA (reference sequence). Unique molecular identifiers were built into the TCRbeta library. TCRdb re-derived calls from the PCR reads in MiXCR, one entry per CDR3 protein. The profile shows hundreds of thousands of distinct CDR3 sequences, around 12% of them singletons. This specimen comes from a study of T-cell reconstitution after alpha-beta-depleted transplantation in children.

Source: PBMCs, taken before TCRalphabeta/CD19-depleted stem cell transplant. The chain has TRBV20-1 and TRBJ2-3; 10 positions agree with TRBD2. The receptor was isolated from a girl aged 2-10 years with congenital amegakaryocytic thrombocytopenia, due to receive a stem cell transplant. CDR3 sequence: CSARESGRADTQYF. The DNA for the CDR3 is TGCAGTGCTAGAGAGAGCGGGAGGGCAGATACGCAGTATTTT.